Listed here are 14 T cell receptor beta chains from one sample, sequenced in a study of type 1 regulatory T cells. TCRdb reprocessed the reads via MiXCR and lists one record per CDR3 protein. The table records 60,000 to 70,000 distinct CDR3 sequences, around 63% of them present only once. These receptors are not linked to any known antigen. Sequencing was carried out using cultured T cells, either the whole culture or a sorted T cell fraction (not recorded which). Subset given: Tr1-enriched cell product generated in vitro against host alloantigens. The receptors come from a human donor in good health.

This sequence joins TRBV5-1 and TRBJ2-7; 8 bases line up with TRBD1. From germline, CDR1 is SGHRS and CDR2 YFSETQ. The J segment lost 3 bases and the V segment lost 3 bases, leaving 2 bases of the junction unmatched. The CDR3 has 13 amino acids. The CDR3 loop reads CASSSRGLYEQYF. Written as DNA, the CDR3 is TGCGCCAGCAGCTCCAGGGGGCTCTACGAGCAGTACTTC.

The V and J genes are TRBV10-2 and TRBJ2-1; TRBD2 matches 8 bases. CDR1 is WSHSY, CDR2 SAAADI, per germline. This CDR3 spans 15 amino acids. Trimming cost V 7 bases and J 12 bases; bases outside gene matches: 17. The CDR3 loop is CASTWTGLVIKGQFF. The CDR3 bases are TGCGCCAGCACCTGGACGGGACTAGTGATAAAGGGGCAGTTCTTC.

This clonotype was counted between two and nine times. V and J are TRBV5-1 and TRBJ2-1; TRBD2 agrees at 9 bases. The CDR3 spans 15 residues. J gave up 5 bases and V 0 bases, and 3 bases lay outside the gene matches. Germline V CDR1 and CDR2: SGHRS, YFSETQ. CDR3 DNA: TGCGCCAGCAGCTTGGTCCTAGCGGGAAACAATGAGCAGTTCTTC. Translation: CASSLVLAGNNEQFF.

The chain is built from TRBV10-3 and TRBJ2-7, with 8 bases that match TRBD1. V trimming: 3 bases; J trimming: 1 base; junction bases outside the gene matches: 2. This CDR3 has 14 amino acids. Germline V gives CDR1 ENHRY, CDR2 SYGVKD. CDR3 bases: TGTGCCATCAGTGACAGGGGGCGATCCTACGAGCAGTACTTC. Translation: CAISDRGRSYEQYF.

The rearrangement uses TRBV28 and TRBJ1-6, with unresolved D. The V gene lost 2 bases and the J gene lost 10 bases, with 9 bases spanning the gap. CDR3 size: 13 residues. CDR1 and CDR2 (germline): MDHEN, SYDVKM. This CDR3 is CASSLGGESPLHF. The DNA of the CDR3 is TGTGCCAGCAGTTTAGGTGGGGAATCACCCCTCCACTTT.

This clonotype was recorded at least ten times. This chain connects TRBV6-2 or TRBV6-3 to TRBJ2-3; 14 bases line up with TRBD2. This CDR3 comprises 19 residues. The V segment lost 2 bases and the J segment 5 bases; nucleotides outside the gene matches: 12. From germline, CDR1 is MNHEY and CDR2 SVGEGT. The CDR3: CASSYPSWTSGRHKDTQYF. As DNA, the CDR3 is TGTGCCAGCAGTTACCCCTCATGGACTAGCGGGAGGCACAAAGATACGCAGTATTTT.

This chain uses TRBV20-1 with TRBJ2-1; 8 bases line up with TRBD2. V gave up 3 bases and J gave up 7 bases; unmatched junction bases: 11. CDR3 length: 15 amino acids. Germline V gene sequence: CDR1 DFQATT, CDR2 SNEGSKA (reference sequence). CDR3 sequence: CSASPGTSVANEQFF. Written as DNA, the CDR3 is TGCAGTGCTAGCCCCGGGACTAGTGTGGCAAATGAGCAGTTCTTC.

The gene calls are TRBV7-9 and TRBJ1-2; 11 bases are a match to TRBD1. V dropped 5 bases and J dropped 5; count of bases not matched to a gene: 4. The germline gives CDR1 SEHNR, CDR2 FQNEAQ (reference sequence). This CDR3 is built from 14 residues. The CDR3 loop reads CASSQGQGAYGYTF. Written as DNA, the CDR3 is TGTGCCAGCAGCCAAGGACAGGGGGCTTATGGCTACACCTTC.

The chain has TRBV5-4 and TRBJ2-7, with D tentatively TRBD1 (5 bases). Looked up from germline, CDR1 is SGHNT and CDR2 is YYREEE (reference sequence). The V gene lost 4 bases and the J gene lost 3 bases, with 8 bases spanning the gap. The CDR3 loop spans 12 amino acids. CDR3 nucleotides: TGTGCCAGCAGCCAAGACAGCTACGAGCAGTACTTC. Translation: CASSQDSYEQYF.

The CDR3 coding sequence is TGTGCCAGCAGCAGGAAGCGGGAGACAACAGATACGCAGTATTTT. This sequence encodes CASSRKRETTDTQYF. V and J are TRBV5-4 and TRBJ2-3; 8 bases fit TRBD2. Germline lookup yields CDR1 SGHNT and CDR2 YYREEE (reference sequence). V trimming: 4 bases; J trimming: 3 bases; junction bases outside the gene matches: 7. The CDR3 runs 15 residues.

This clonotype was recorded once. The chain employs TRBV3-1 and TRBJ2-5; D is ambiguous. Germline loops: CDR1 LGHDT, CDR2 YNNKEL (reference sequence). Trimming pared 1 base from V and 4 bases from J, leaving 16 bases between. The CDR3 extends over 16 amino acids. The DNA for the CDR3 is TGTGCCAGCAGCCAAGGAATGGGGTCGGTGGGAGAGACCCAGTACTTC. Its translation is CASSQGMGSVGETQYF.

The CDR3 loop is CASDVSGRPPREQFF. In nucleotides, the CDR3 is TGTGCCAGCGATGTTAGCGGGAGGCCACCGAGGGAGCAGTTCTTC. V usage is TRBV6-1 and J usage is TRBJ2-1; 10 bases match TRBD2. The CDR3 has 15 amino acids. Germline CDR1 MNHNS, CDR2 SASEGT. With V trimmed by 8 bases and J by 10 bases, 14 bases remained unmatched.

The chain joins TRBV7-2 to TRBJ2-7; 8 bases fit TRBD1. Losses at the gene ends were 7 bases for V and 1 base for J; bases not matched to a gene: 6. The CDR3 covers 14 residues. The V gene's germline CDR1 is SGHTA and CDR2 FQGNSA. The CDR3, as DNA: TGTGCCAGCAATCTTGGGACAGGATCCTACGAGCAGTACTTC. Translation gives CASNLGTGSYEQYF.

A single count supports this clonotype. The chain joins TRBV28 to TRBJ2-5, with a weak D call TRBD2 (7 bases). Deletions cut 7 bases from V and 5 bases from J, with 26 bases between. Germline V gene sequence: CDR1 MDHEN, CDR2 SYDVKM. The CDR3 totals 17 residues. The CDR3 sequence is CASIAPAGADSRETQYF. CDR3 nucleotides: TGTGCCAGCATCGCCCCCGCGGGGGCGGATTCTAGGGAGACCCAGTACTTC.